One and the same sample provided the 30 T cell receptor beta chains below, sequenced in a study of molecular identifiers for immune sequencing clone quantification. One entry per CDR3 protein, called by TCRdb with MiXCR from the PCR reads. The sample has approximately 500,000 distinct CDR3 sequences; around 21% are singletons. The sequenced sample was naive CD8+ T cells from blood, with Jurkat cell RNA spiked in. Regarding subset: FACS-sorted CD8+CD4-CCR7+CD45RA+ naive T cells. The origin of the receptors is a human donor in good health. Some libraries in this study had Jurkat cell RNA spiked in.

As to this clonotype: A much larger clone differs from this one at a single base, so this may be a read error. In DNA, the CDR3 is TGTGCCAGCAGTTCCACAACAGGGGGCCTGCAGTACTTC. This encodes CASSSTTGGLQYF. The V call is TRBV6-6, the J call TRBJ2-7; 9 bases align to TRBD1. The ends lost 4 bases at V and 9 bases at J; junction bases unmatched: 7. Germline lookup yields CDR1 MNHNY and CDR2 SVGAGI (reference sequence). There are 13 residues in the CDR3.

This clonotype appeared many times. The chain recombines TRBV5-6 with TRBJ2-1; possibly TRBD1 or TRBD2 for D (5 bases each). The germline CDR1 and CDR2 sequences are SGHDT and YYEEEE. V lost 4 bases to trimming and J lost 6 bases, with 17 bases between them. CDR3 length equals 15 residues. In DNA form, the CDR3 reads TGTGCCAGCAGCGAGGAACTGAGGGGTAGCAATGAGCAGTTCTTC. Its protein is CASSEELRGSNEQFF.

The chain is built from TRBV9 and TRBJ1-1, with D uncertain. The CDR3 covers 13 residues. V gave up 3 bases and J gave up 1 base, with 7 bases separating them. Germline V gene sequence: CDR1 SGDLS, CDR2 YYNGEE. The CDR3 sequence is CASSGITNTEAFF. The CDR3 DNA is TGTGCCAGCAGCGGGATAACGAACACTGAAGCTTTCTTT.

This clonotype was found a few times. J is TRBJ2-3 and V is TRBV20-1, with 11 bases aligning to TRBD2. With V trimmed by 6 bases and J by 7 bases, 15 bases remained unmatched. The CDR3 totals 16 residues. Germline lookup yields CDR1 DFQATT and CDR2 SNEGSKA (reference sequence). In DNA, the CDR3 is TGCAGTGCCAGCCCTGAGGTAGCGGGGGGGCCACATACGCAGTATTTT. As protein: CSASPEVAGGPHTQYF.

This chain joins TRBV19 and TRBJ2-1; tentatively, D is TRBD2 (6 bases). Per germline, CDR1 LNHDA and CDR2 SQIVND (reference sequence). The CDR3 has 13 residues. V was cut by 3 bases and J by 10 bases, with 13 bases left in between. CDR3: CASSIPTSREQFF. The CDR3 DNA reads as TGTGCCAGTAGTATCCCCACTAGCAGGGAGCAGTTCTTC.

This clonotype was counted ten times or more. V usage is TRBV3-1 and J usage is TRBJ1-1; D ambiguous. Trimming pared 1 base from V and 0 bases from J, leaving 12 bases between. CDR3 length equals 16 residues. Germline-derived CDR1 and CDR2 are LGHDT and YNNKEL (reference sequence). This CDR3 reads CASSQVPMGMNTEAFF. The CDR3 DNA sequence: TGTGCCAGCAGCCAAGTCCCAATGGGCATGAACACTGAAGCTTTCTTT.

At least ten counts were recorded for this clonotype. The chain links TRBV4-3 to TRBJ2-2; 9 bases agree with TRBD2. The CDR3 is 16 residues long. Losses at the gene ends were 6 bases for V and 0 bases for J; bases not matched to a gene: 5. CDR1 and CDR2 (germline): LGHNA, YSLEER. CDR3 in DNA: TGCGCCAGCAGGGATGCTAGCGGGGCGAACACCGGGGAGCTGTTTTTT. It yields the protein CASRDASGANTGELFF.

Comments on this clonotype: One base away lies a much larger clone, so this may be a sequencing read error. As the CDR3 is not closed by the conserved phenylalanine or tryptophan, this likely results from a read error. The chain combines TRBV15 with TRBJ2-3, with 8 bases fitting TRBD2. Germline V gene data show CDR1 as LNHNV and CDR2 as YYDKDF (reference sequence). This CDR3 spans 17 amino acids. The J segment lost 5 bases and the V segment lost 3 bases, leaving 13 bases of the junction unmatched. Written as DNA, the CDR3 is TGTGCCACCAGCAGCCCACTAGCGGCGTCAGAGGTAGATACGCAGTATTAT. Encoded protein: CATSSPLAASEVDTQYY.

This clonotype was observed many times. The CDR3 spells CASSQEYTGGLTEAFF. The CDR3 bases are TGCGCCAGCAGCCAAGAATATACAGGGGGCTTGACTGAAGCTTTCTTT. The rearrangement joins TRBV4-1 to TRBJ1-1; TRBD1 matches 9 bases. CDR1 and CDR2 from the germline V gene are MGHRA and YSYEKL. The length of the CDR3 is 16 residues. V was clipped by 0 bases and J by 5 bases; unmatched bases: 7.

The table lists this clonotype with many counts. The chain employs TRBV12-3 or TRBV12-4 and TRBJ2-5; TRBD2 is a possible D gene (7 bases). This CDR3 has 17 residues. V shed 1 base and J shed 0 bases, with 15 bases lying between them. The CDR3 region is CASSLGSAGAYQETQYF. CDR3 nucleotide sequence: TGTGCCAGCAGTTTAGGATCCGCGGGGGCCTACCAAGAGACCCAGTACTTC.

This clonotype has ten or more counts. V gene TRBV7-2 combines with J gene TRBJ2-5, with D perhaps matching TRBD1 (6 bases). V was cut by 5 bases and J by 5 bases, with 21 bases left in between. The CDR3 extends over 16 amino acids. Looked up from germline, CDR1 is SGHTA and CDR2 is FQGNSA. The CDR3 reads CASSTRNDRSGETQYF. In DNA, the CDR3 is TGTGCCAGCAGCACCCGAAACGACAGGAGTGGGGAGACCCAGTACTTC.

The gene calls are TRBV12-3 or TRBV12-4 and TRBJ2-1; D tentatively fits TRBD1 or TRBD2 (6 bases each). V was clipped by 5 bases and J by 5 bases, with 19 bases between them. This CDR3 comprises 16 residues. The CDR3 nucleotides read TGTGCCAGCAGTGCGTCCTGGAGGGGGGTTCACAATGAGCAGTTCTTC. Amino acid sequence: CASSASWRGVHNEQFF.

V is TRBV11-2 and J is TRBJ1-1; possibly TRBD1 for D (6 bases). Germline lookup yields CDR1 SGHAT and CDR2 FQNNGV. Trimming shortened V by 4 bases and J by 5 bases, and 14 bases separated the two germline ends. The CDR3 consists of 14 residues. Here the CDR3 DNA reads TGTGCCAGCAGCTGGTACAGGGTGGGGACTGAAGCTTTCTTT. This codes for CASSWYRVGTEAFF.

There are a few counts of this clonotype. The V and J genes are TRBV7-6 and TRBJ2-2; 7 nucleotides align to TRBD1. Germline V lookup: CDR1 SGHVS, CDR2 FNYEAQ. The CDR3 is made up of 15 amino acids. J was trimmed by 3 bases and V by 6 bases; bases with no gene match: 7. This CDR3 is CASSQTGSDTGELFF. Written as DNA, the CDR3 is TGTGCCAGCAGTCAGACAGGGTCCGACACCGGGGAGCTGTTTTTT.

This chain joins TRBV5-4 and TRBJ2-2, with D perhaps matching TRBD1 (6 bases). Germline V gene sequence: CDR1 SGHNT, CDR2 YYREEE (reference sequence). This CDR3 spans 14 amino acids. The V end lost 2 bases, the J end lost 3 bases, and 8 bases lay between the germline ends. The CDR3 sequence is CASSFAGDTGELFF. The CDR3 coding sequence is TGTGCCAGCAGCTTCGCAGGGGACACCGGGGAGCTGTTTTTT.

Of note for this clonotype: This is likely a read error, given that the CDR3 carries no conserved phenylalanine or tryptophan at its end. The rearrangement links TRBV9 to TRBJ2-5, with TRBD2 matching 8 bases. CDR3 length equals 13 residues. Germline V gene lookup returns CDR1 SGDLS and CDR2 YYNGEE. With V trimmed by 4 bases and J by 4 bases, 3 bases remained unmatched. The CDR3 DNA is TGTGCCAGCAGCAGCGGGAGCGCAGAGACCCAGTACTCC. Protein: CASSSGSAETQYS.

For this clonotype: This may come from a read error, since a much larger clone is one base off. The chain recombines TRBV6-9 with TRBJ2-3; 7 bases match TRBD2. In germline, CDR1 is MNHGY, CDR2 SVAAGI. The CDR3 is 17 amino acids. The CDR3 loop is CASSSEGSGDPTDAQYF. CDR3 in DNA: TGTGCCAGCAGTTCTGAGGGGAGCGGGGACCCCACAGATGCGCAGTATTTT.

The rearrangement links TRBV5-8 to TRBJ1-5, with D maybe TRBD1 (6 bases). V gave up 0 bases and J gave up 4 bases, with 20 bases separating them. Germline V CDR1 and CDR2: SGHTS, YDEGEE. The length of the CDR3 is 18 residues. CDR3 sequence (DNA): TGTGCCAGCAGCTTGGAGCCACAGGGCGAAAAATTAAATCAGCCCCAGCATTTT. Translated: CASSLEPQGEKLNQPQHF.

This clonotype has just a few counts. This rearrangement joins TRBV20-1 to TRBJ2-7; D might be TRBD2 (6 bases). This CDR3 has 15 amino acids. The germline V gene has CDR1 DFQATT and CDR2 SNEGSKA (reference sequence). Trimming took 6 bases from V and 3 from J, leaving 21 bases between them. CDR3 in DNA: TGCAGTGCGAGCTGGACGGGGAGGTCCCACTACGAGCAGTACTTC. It encodes CSASWTGRSHYEQYF.

This clonotype has more than one count but fewer than ten. The gene calls are TRBV2 and TRBJ2-2; no clear D. V shed 3 bases and J shed 1 base, with 6 bases lying between them. Germline loops: CDR1 SNHLY, CDR2 FYNNEI. CDR3 size: 14 residues. CDR3 sequence: CASSDKGNTGELFF. CDR3 nucleotide sequence: TGTGCCAGCAGTGATAAAGGGAACACCGGGGAGCTGTTTTTT.

This clonotype was observed many times. The chain links TRBV6-5 to TRBJ2-2, with no clear D. V was pared by 6 bases and J by 0 bases, with 11 bases between. Germline CDR1 MNHEY, CDR2 SVGAGI. The CDR3 covers 15 residues. CDR3 nucleotides: TGTGCCAGCAGGGTCGGACGGTCGAACACCGGGGAGCTGTTTTTT. As protein: CASRVGRSNTGELFF.

V and J are TRBV29-1 and TRBJ1-4, with D unclear. The CDR3 spans 13 residues. Germline V gene data show CDR1 as SQVTM and CDR2 as ANQGSEA. Trimming shortened V by 5 bases and J by 8 bases, and 15 bases separated the two germline ends. The CDR3 coding sequence is TGCAGCGTTTGGGCGGGTTGGGGAGAAAAACTGTTTTTT. It translates to CSVWAGWGEKLFF.

In the case of this clonotype: A much larger clone differs by one base, so this may be a read error. The genes are TRBV7-2 and TRBJ2-7, with D unclear. The CDR3 runs 18 residues. Germline V lookup: CDR1 SGHTA, CDR2 FQGNSA. V was shortened by 1 base and J by 0 bases, with 19 bases between the two germline ends. The CDR3 DNA is TGTGCCAGCAGCTTAGTGCTAACCGGGCCCAGCCCCTCCTACGAGCAGTACTTC. Its translation is CASSLVLTGPSPSYEQYF.

The chain recombines TRBV9 with TRBJ1-5; D is possibly TRBD1 (6 bases). The CDR3 consists of 15 residues. Germline V lookup: CDR1 SGDLS, CDR2 YYNGEE. The V and J ends lost 0 bases and 4 bases respectively, with 11 bases between them. The CDR3 bases are TGTGCCAGCAGCGTAGGAGGGGGGGCTAATCAGCCCCAGCATTTT. Its protein product is CASSVGGGANQPQHF.

As for this clonotype: One base away lies a much larger clone, so this may be a sequencing read error. In this CDR3 the conserved last residue, phenylalanine or tryptophan, is missing, so a read error is likely. This chain connects TRBV20-1 to TRBJ2-7; D perhaps matches TRBD1 (6 bases). CDR1 is DFQATT, CDR2 SNEGSKA, per germline (reference sequence). The CDR3 contains 14 residues. V gave up 7 bases and J gave up 0 bases, with 16 bases separating them. This chain's CDR3 is CSVPLEGDSYEQYS. The CDR3 coding sequence is TGCAGTGTTCCGTTAGAGGGGGACTCCTACGAGCAGTACTCC.

This clonotype was seen a handful of times. This chain joins TRBV27 and TRBJ2-7, with TRBD2 identical over 14 bases. The V gene end was trimmed by 4 bases and the J gene end by 0 bases; junction bases not matched to a gene: 8. Germline assignment: CDR1 MNHEY and CDR2 SMNVEV (reference sequence). The CDR3 is 18 residues long. The CDR3 DNA reads TGTGCCAGCAGTTGGCCGGGACTAGCGGGAGTTGACTCCTACGAGCAGTACTTC. Its translation: CASSWPGLAGVDSYEQYF.

Notes on this clonotype: A much larger clone sits a single nucleotide away, making a read error possible. J is TRBJ2-7 and V is TRBV7-2, with D tentatively TRBD1 (5 bases). Trimming took 4 bases from V and 4 from J, leaving 17 bases between them. The germline V gene has CDR1 SGHTA and CDR2 FQGNSA. The length of the CDR3 is 15 residues. The CDR3 here is CASSSVPPGFYEQYF. The CDR3 bases are TGTGCCAGCAGCTCTGTGCCCCCAGGGTTTTACGAGCAGTACTTC.

Turning to this clonotype: Given a much more abundant clone one base away, this may be a read error. The rearrangement joins TRBV6-2 or TRBV6-3 to TRBJ1-1; D call uncertain. The CDR3 spans 16 residues. The germline V gene has CDR1 MNHEY and CDR2 SVGEGT. V lost 0 bases, J lost 4 bases, and 15 bases lay in between. The CDR3 region has the DNA TGTGCCAGCAGTTACTCGGCTGAGGGCAAGGGCACTGAAGCTTTCTTT. It codes for CASSYSAEGKGTEAFF.

The V and J genes are TRBV2 and TRBJ2-1; tentative D call: TRBD1 (5 bases). Germline V gene lookup returns CDR1 SNHLY and CDR2 FYNNEI. V gave up 11 bases and J gave up 4 bases, with 9 bases separating them. This CDR3 has 11 amino acids. The CDR3 sequence is CAGRGYNEQFF. The CDR3 DNA reads as TGTGCCGGAAGGGGTTACAATGAGCAGTTCTTC.

The chain employs TRBV6-2 or TRBV6-3 and TRBJ2-1; tentatively, D is TRBD1 (6 bases). There are 15 residues in the CDR3. Per germline, CDR1 MNHEY and CDR2 SVGEGT. V gave up 7 bases and J gave up 0 bases, with 13 bases separating them. The CDR3 region is CASTRTATSYNEQFF. The CDR3 region has the DNA TGTGCCAGCACCCGGACAGCGACCTCCTACAATGAGCAGTTCTTC.